One and the same sample provided the 7 T cell receptor beta chains below, sequenced in a study of cytomegalovirus exposure and HLA in healthy donors. The study ran its PCR with 60 Vbeta and 13 Jbeta primers. Repertoires were generated with immunoSEQ multiplex PCR, while TCRdb's copy carries only in-frame clones and drops some. The table has some 180,000 clones, about four fifths seen once. Specimen: PBMCs. The receptors were gathered from a male donor in good health and CMV-seronegative.

This chain joins TRBV5-8 and TRBJ2-5; 10 nucleotides line up with TRBD2. V shed 3 bases and J 1 base; nucleotides not matched to a gene: 6. Looked up from germline, CDR1 is SGHTS and CDR2 is YDEGEE. The CDR3 spans 16 residues. CDR3 in amino acids: CASSYGLADGQETQYF. CDR3 bases: TGTGCCAGCAGCTACGGACTAGCGGACGGCCAAGAGACCCAGTACTTC.

The chain employs TRBV6-5 and TRBJ2-3; TRBD2 agrees at 7 bases. The CDR3 runs to 12 residues. The V and J ends lost 10 bases and 4 bases, in that order; junction bases with no gene match: 5. Germline V gives CDR1 MNHEY, CDR2 SVGAGI. The CDR3 is CATRGVPDTQYF. CDR3 nucleotides: TGTGCCACCCGGGGGGTGCCAGATACGCAGTATTTT.

The chain employs TRBV5-4 and TRBJ1-5; no firm D call. Trimming pared 0 bases from V and 7 bases from J, leaving 5 bases between. The CDR3 consists of 12 residues. Per germline, CDR1 SGHNT and CDR2 YYREEE (reference sequence). The DNA for the CDR3 is TGTGCCAGCAGCTTGGATGCGCAGCCCCAGCATTTT. This sequence encodes CASSLDAQPQHF.

The chain uses TRBV9 and TRBJ1-3, with D hard to call. The V gene lost 6 bases and the J gene lost 0 bases, with 7 bases spanning the gap. This CDR3 region has 13 residues. Germline-derived CDR1 and CDR2 are SGDLS and YYNGEE. CDR3 sequence: CASMGSSGNTIYF. Here the CDR3 DNA reads TGTGCCAGCATGGGCAGCTCTGGAAACACCATATATTTT.

This sequence joins TRBV18 and TRBJ2-2; D might be TRBD1 (5 bases). CDR3 size: 15 residues. V dropped 5 bases and J dropped 2 bases, with 12 bases sitting between them. The germline V gene has CDR1 KGHSH and CDR2 LQKENI. The chain's CDR3 is CASSSNQGNTGELFF. DNA for the CDR3: TGTGCCAGCTCATCAAACCAGGGCAACACCGGGGAGCTGTTTTTT.

The gene calls are TRBV6-5 and TRBJ2-1, with 13 bases matching TRBD2. The V segment lost 6 bases and the J segment 9 bases; nucleotides outside the gene matches: 8. CDR1 and CDR2 (germline): MNHEY, SVGAGI. The CDR3 contains 15 residues. CDR3 amino acids: CASSRGLAGEVEQFF. DNA of the CDR3: TGTGCCAGCAGCCGTGGACTAGCGGGAGAGGTTGAGCAGTTCTTC.

The V and J genes are TRBV6-5 and TRBJ2-7; possibly TRBD1 for D (8 bases). V was clipped by 5 bases and J by 5 bases, with 16 bases between them. Germline lookup yields CDR1 MNHEY and CDR2 SVGAGI. This CDR3 has 14 residues. The CDR3: CASSETGGADEQYF. The CDR3 bases are TGTGCCAGCAGTGAAACAGGGGGGGCCGACGAGCAGTACTTC.